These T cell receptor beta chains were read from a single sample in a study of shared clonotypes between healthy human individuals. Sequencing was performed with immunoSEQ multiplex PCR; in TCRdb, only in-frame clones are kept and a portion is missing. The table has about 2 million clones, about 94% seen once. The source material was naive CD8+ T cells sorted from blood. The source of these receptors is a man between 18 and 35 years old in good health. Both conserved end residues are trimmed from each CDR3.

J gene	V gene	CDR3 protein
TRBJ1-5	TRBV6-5	ASSPKLAGNQPQH
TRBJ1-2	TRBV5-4	ASSLDRGDFYGYT
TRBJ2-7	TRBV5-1	ASSLTGLSPYEQY
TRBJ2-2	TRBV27	ASSYGDSTGELF
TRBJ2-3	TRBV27	ASSLGTSEADTQY
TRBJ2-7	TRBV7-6	ASSSPPGTGPYEQY
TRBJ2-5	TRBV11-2	ASSLEEGGVTEETQY
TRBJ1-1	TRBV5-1	ASRGLGEIDTEAF
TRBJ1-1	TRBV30	AWSLQGQGFTEAF
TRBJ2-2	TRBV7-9	ASRPPGQGVTGELF
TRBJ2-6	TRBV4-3	ASSQGARAGANVLT
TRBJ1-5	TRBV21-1	ASSKPGHQHSNQPQH
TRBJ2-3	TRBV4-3	ASSQGGLGSADTQY